This T cell receptor (beta chain) was identified during a study of blood T cell repertoires in COVID-19. Study at large: T cells, B-cell-depleted T cells, or PBMCs provided the cDNA or gDNA that served as material.

Authors' processing steps: Reference gene primer amplification gave nucleated cell count estimates. Data came from immunoSEQ multiplex PCR; TCRdb stores just in-frame clones and leaves some out. That table furnishes V, J and clone size, whereas the DNA furnished D and trimming. This table holds 99,000 or so clones, approximately 80% found once. This CDR3 is 18 amino acids long. Germline V CDR1 and CDR2: LGHNA, YSLEER. The V end was cut by 1 base, the J end by 6 bases, with 21 bases between. Sequenced sample: peripheral blood. The genes are TRBV4-3 and TRBJ2-2; D may be TRBD2 (6 bases). The receptor comes from a woman in her seventies with acute or convalescent COVID-19. The CDR3 here is CASSQGVWGDSSSGELFF. In DNA form, the CDR3 reads TGCGCCAGCAGCCAAGGGGTCTGGGGGGATTCGTCCTCCGGGGAGCTGTTTTTT.